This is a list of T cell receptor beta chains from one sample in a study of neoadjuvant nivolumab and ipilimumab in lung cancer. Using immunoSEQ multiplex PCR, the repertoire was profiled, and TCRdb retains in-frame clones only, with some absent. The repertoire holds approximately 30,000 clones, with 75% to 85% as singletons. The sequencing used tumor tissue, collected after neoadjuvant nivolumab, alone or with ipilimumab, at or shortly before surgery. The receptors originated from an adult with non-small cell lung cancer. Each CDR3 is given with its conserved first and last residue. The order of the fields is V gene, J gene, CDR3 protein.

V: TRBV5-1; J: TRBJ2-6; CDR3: CASSLEARWTSGANVLTF
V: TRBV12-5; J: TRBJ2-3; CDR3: CASAPWVGTDTQYF
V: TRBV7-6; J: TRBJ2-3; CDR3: CASSLEASTDTQYF
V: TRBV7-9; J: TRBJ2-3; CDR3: CASRPSGSFMDTQYF
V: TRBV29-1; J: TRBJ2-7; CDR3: CSVEGLAGTSSYEQYF
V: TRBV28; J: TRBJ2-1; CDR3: CASKMLDGDEQFF
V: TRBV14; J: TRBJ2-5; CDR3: CASSQDQRTGMNLRETQYF
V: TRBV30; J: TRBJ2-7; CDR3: CAWSPTSGLLYEQYF
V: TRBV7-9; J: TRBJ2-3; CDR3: CASSSLMGLAGETDTQYF
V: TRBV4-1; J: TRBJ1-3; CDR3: CASSQDQATGNTIYF
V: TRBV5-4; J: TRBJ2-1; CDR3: CASSPDRDSYNEQFF
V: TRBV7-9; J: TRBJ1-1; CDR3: CASSPAVNTEAFF
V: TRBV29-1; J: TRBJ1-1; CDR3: CSARQRENTEAFF
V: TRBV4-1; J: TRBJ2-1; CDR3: CASSQVREGLNYNEQFF
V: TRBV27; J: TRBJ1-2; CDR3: CASRQGIDYGYTF
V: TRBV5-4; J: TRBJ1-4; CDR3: CASSSGPSVRDADEKLFF
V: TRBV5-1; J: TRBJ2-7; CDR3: CASSPDTYEQYF
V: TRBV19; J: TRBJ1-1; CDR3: CASSIDLQTPEAFF
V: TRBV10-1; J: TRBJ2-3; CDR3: CASSVGLARTDTQYF
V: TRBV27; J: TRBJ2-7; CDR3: CASSPGGGEQYF
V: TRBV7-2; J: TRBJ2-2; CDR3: CASSSSDRANTGELFF
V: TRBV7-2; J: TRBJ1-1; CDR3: CASRLGQGAEAFF
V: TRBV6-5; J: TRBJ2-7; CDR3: CASSYSMIYEQYF
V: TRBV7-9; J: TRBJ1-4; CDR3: CASSLAGGDEKLFF
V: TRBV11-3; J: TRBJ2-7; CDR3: CASSPGEGAYEQYF
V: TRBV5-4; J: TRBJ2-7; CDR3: CASSFRVEMGEKQYF
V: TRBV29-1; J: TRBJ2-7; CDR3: CSVSDRSYEQYF
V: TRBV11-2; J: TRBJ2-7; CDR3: CASSLDSGQGYEQYF
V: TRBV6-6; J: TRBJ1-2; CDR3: CASSFVSTSNDGYTF